These T cell receptor beta chains were read from a single sample in a study of T-cell memory formation after mild COVID-19. TCRdb used MiXCR to reprocess the 5' RACE reads, holding one entry per CDR3 protein. The sample lists about 6,500 distinct CDR3 sequences, approximately 52% occurring once. The sample taken for sequencing was PBMCs or a T cell subset sorted from them (not recorded which). Receptors were obtained from an adult who had mild COVID-19 (a few samples of this study predate the infection). Cell type and time point are not known. CDR3s include the opening cysteine and the closing phenylalanine or tryptophan. The D gene is left open where the match is weak. Clone size is not always given. Where it is, it says once, few, many or a class for expanded clones.

12	TRBV6-5	NA	medium-sized	TRBJ2-2	TGTGCCAGCAAGGAGGGGTCCGGGGAGCTGTTTTTT	CASKEGSGELFF
16	TRBV4-1	NA	NA	TRBJ2-5	TGCGCCAGCAGCCAAGCTGGAGCAGGGGGGGGGGAGACCCAGTACTTC	CASSQAGAGGGETQYF
14	TRBV7-3	NA	NA	TRBJ2-3	TGTGCCAGCAGCAGGGACTCCGACCCAGATACGCAGTATTTT	CASSRDSDPDTQYF
15	TRBV5-1	TRBD1	NA	TRBJ2-5	TGCGCCAGCAGCCCTGGACAGGGTATGCAAGAGACCCAGTACTTC	CASSPGQGMQETQYF
16	TRBV7-6	TRBD2	NA	TRBJ2-1	TGTGCCAGCAGCTCCCTTAGAGGCGGGAGTTTCAATGAGCAGTTCTTC	CASSSLRGGSFNEQFF
12	TRBV7-2	NA	NA	TRBJ1-2	TGTGCCAGCAGTAAAGGGAGCTATGGCTACACCTTC	CASSKGSYGYTF
12	TRBV20-1	NA	medium-sized	TRBJ1-2	TGCAGTGCTACCTCCAGGGGCTATGGCTACACCTTC	CSATSRGYGYTF
17	TRBV27	NA	many	TRBJ2-3	TGTGCCAGCAGTTTTTCATGGCTACCGCCCCGCACAGATACGCAGTATTTT	CASSFSWLPPRTDTQYF
14	TRBV7-6	TRBD1	NA	TRBJ1-3	TGTGCCAGCAGCAACAGGGGGTCAGGAAACACCATATATTTT	CASSNRGSGNTIYF
14	TRBV7-9	NA	few	TRBJ1-2	TGTGCCAGCAGCCTCACAGGGCTAAGGGATGGCTACACCTTC	CASSLTGLRDGYTF
16	TRBV6-2/TRBV6-3	TRBD2	NA	TRBJ2-1	TGTGCCAGCACCCACCAGGGACTAGCGGGGCGGAATGAGCAGTTCTTC	CASTHQGLAGRNEQFF
16	TRBV6-5	TRBD2	NA	TRBJ2-3	TGTGCCAGCAGTACTAGGACTAGCGGGAGGGGAGATACGCAGTATTTT	CASSTRTSGRGDTQYF
11	TRBV4-1	TRBD1	once	TRBJ1-2	TGCGCCAGCACCCAGGGGGTTGGCTACACCTTC	CASTQGVGYTF
15	TRBV5-1	TRBD2	many	TRBJ2-5	TGCGCCAGCAGCTTGGGTCTAGCGGGGGCAGAGACCCAGTACTTC	CASSLGLAGAETQYF
15	TRBV12-3/TRBV12-4	NA	NA	TRBJ2-7	TGTGCCAGCAGTCTAATCGGAGGCCCTTGGGGGGAGCAGTACTTC	CASSLIGGPWGEQYF
17	TRBV4-1	TRBD1	medium-sized	TRBJ1-1	TGCGCCAGCAGCCAAGGAGGGGCCGGGACAGGGAGCACTGAAGCTTTCTTT	CASSQGGAGTGSTEAFF
12	TRBV7-9	NA	medium-sized	TRBJ1-2	TGTGCCAGCAGCCCCATAGACTATGGCTACACCTTC	CASSPIDYGYTF
17	TRBV7-8	TRBD1	NA	TRBJ2-3	TGTGCCAGCAGCCAACCGGGCGGGACAGGGGTCACAGATACGCAGTATTTT	CASSQPGGTGVTDTQYF
14	TRBV28	TRBD1	NA	TRBJ1-1	TGTGCCAGCAGTTTGACAGGGACGAACACTGAAGCTTTCTTT	CASSLTGTNTEAFF
15	TRBV4-3	TRBD1	large	TRBJ1-1	TGCGCCAGCAGCGCCCGGACAGGGATTGGCACTGAAGCTTTCTTT	CASSARTGIGTEAFF
14	TRBV29-1	TRBD1	NA	TRBJ2-1	TGCAGCGTCCCGAGGACAGGCTCCTACAATGAGCAGTTCTTC	CSVPRTGSYNEQFF
14	TRBV12-3/TRBV12-4	NA	NA	TRBJ2-7	TGTGCCAGCAGTTTAGAGAGGGGGAGCTACGAGCAGTACTTC	CASSLERGSYEQYF
15	TRBV7-8	TRBD1	medium-sized	TRBJ2-1	TGTGCCAGCAGCTCCGACAGGGGGGTAGGCAATGAGCAGTTCTTC	CASSSDRGVGNEQFF
15	TRBV29-1	TRBD2	NA	TRBJ2-1	TGCAGCGTTGAAGATTTCCAGCGGGAGTACGGTGAGCAGTTCTTC	CSVEDFQREYGEQFF
17	TRBV28	TRBD1	NA	TRBJ1-6	TGTGCCAGCAGCTACCGGACAGGGGGCTCCTATAATTCACCCCTCCACTTT	CASSYRTGGSYNSPLHF
14	TRBV2	NA	medium-sized	TRBJ1-2	TGTGCCAGCAGTGAAAGTGTCCAGAACTATGGCTACACCTTC	CASSESVQNYGYTF
13	TRBV9	NA	medium-sized	TRBJ2-5	TGTGCCAGCAGCGCGGTCCCTGAAGAGACCCAGTACTTC	CASSAVPEETQYF
12	TRBV2	NA	NA	TRBJ2-7	TGTGCCAGCAGTGAGGACGGCTACGAGCAGTACTTC	CASSEDGYEQYF
14	TRBV25-1	TRBD1	NA	TRBJ2-7	TGTGCCAGCAGTGTCTTCGGGACAGCCTACGAGCAGTACTTC	CASSVFGTAYEQYF
10	TRBV2	NA	many	TRBJ1-1	TGTGCCAGCAGTGGTGCGGAAGCTTTCTTT	CASSGAEAFF
14	TRBV11-2	TRBD1	NA	TRBJ2-7	TGTGCCAGCAGCTTCGGACAGGGCCCAAGCGAGCAGTACTTC	CASSFGQGPSEQYF
14	TRBV5-4	NA	NA	TRBJ1-2	TGTGCCAGCAGCTTGGTGGGCGGAGCCTATGGCTACACCTTC	CASSLVGGAYGYTF
15	TRBV4-3	NA	NA	TRBJ1-2	TGCGCCAGCAGCCAAGAGCGAGAGCTCTACTATGGCTACACCTTC	CASSQERELYYGYTF
17	TRBV2	NA	NA	TRBJ1-1	TGTGCCAGCAGCCCCGTAGCAACAGATGGGGCGAACACTGAAGCTTTCTTT	CASSPVATDGANTEAFF
14	TRBV5-1	NA	many	TRBJ1-1	TGCGCCAGCAGCTTAACAGGACAGAACACTGAAGCTTTCTTT	CASSLTGQNTEAFF
16	TRBV5-1	NA	NA	TRBJ2-2	TGCGCCAGCAGCTTGAGGGCAACAGAGAACACCGGGGAGCTGTTTTTT	CASSLRATENTGELFF
18	TRBV7-2	TRBD2	medium-sized	TRBJ2-3	TGTGCCAGCAGCGCTCTAGCGGGGGGGTCCATTAGCACAGATACGCAGTATTTT	CASSALAGGSISTDTQYF
16	TRBV4-1	TRBD1	once	TRBJ1-3	TGCGCCAGCAGCCTTCCGGGACAGGAATCTGGAAACACCATATATTTT	CASSLPGQESGNTIYF
16	TRBV27	TRBD1	once	TRBJ2-1	TGTGCCAGCAGTCCTTTTGGGGCAGGGGGTTATGATGAGCAGTTCTTC	CASSPFGAGGYDEQFF
16	TRBV7-9	TRBD1	medium-sized	TRBJ2-2	TGTGCCAGCAGCCCCTTCCGGGACAGGGGGACCGGGGAGCTGTTTTTT	CASSPFRDRGTGELFF
15	TRBV5-1	NA	medium-sized	TRBJ2-3	TGCGCCAGCAGCTTCGGAGGACGCCCCACAGATACGCAGTATTTT	CASSFGGRPTDTQYF
14	TRBV7-2	TRBD1	medium-sized	TRBJ2-7	TGTGCCAGCACCCAGGGCCAGGGGGCGTACGAGCAGTACTTC	CASTQGQGAYEQYF
15	TRBV7-6	TRBD2	medium-sized	TRBJ2-1	TGTGCCAGCAGCCGAATAGCGGGGGACTACAATGAGCAGTTCTTC	CASSRIAGDYNEQFF
18	TRBV5-1	NA	NA	TRBJ2-1	TGCGCCAGCAGCCTAGATGGACCGACCGAAAATTCCTACAATGAGCAGTTCTTC	CASSLDGPTENSYNEQFF
11	TRBV28	NA	once	TRBJ2-1	TGTGCCAGCAGTTTGTTCACCGAGCAGTTCTTC	CASSLFTEQFF
12	TRBV28	NA	many	TRBJ1-2	TGTGCCAGCAGAACAGGGCTCTATGGCTACACCTTC	CASRTGLYGYTF
16	TRBV5-1	NA	NA	TRBJ2-1	TGCGCCAGCAGCCCGGGACTCCACTCGTTGTACAATGAGCAGTTCTTC	CASSPGLHSLYNEQFF
12	TRBV20-1	TRBD2	once	TRBJ2-3	TGCAGTTCACATAGCGGGGTGGATACGCAGTATTTT	CSSHSGVDTQYF
16	TRBV4-2	NA	NA	TRBJ2-3	TGTGCCAGCAGCCAAGATCAACTCCTTTACACAGATACGCAGTATTTT	CASSQDQLLYTDTQYF
16	TRBV29-1	NA	NA	TRBJ2-3	TGCAGCGTTGATTCCCGAATCGGTACTAGCACAGATACGCAGTATTTT	CSVDSRIGTSTDTQYF